The rows below give T cell receptor beta chains drawn from one sample of a study of T cell clonotyping in hematopoietic cell transplantation. Clones were read by immunoSEQ multiplex PCR, and TCRdb kept only the in-frame ones, dropping some. This table holds around 6,800 clones, roughly 77% found once. This sample comprised PBMCs, obtained 100 days after allogeneic stem cell transplant. The receptors were sampled from a female patient aged 25-40 years who had an allogeneic stem cell transplant, so the T cells may come from the graft donor. Some clones in this sample may be carry-over from other donors' samples. Each CDR3 is given with its conserved first and last residue. The order of the fields is V gene, D gene, clone size, J gene, CDR3 protein, CDR3 DNA. A D gene is named only where the DNA matches it firmly. Rows give clone size only sometimes, using once, few, many, or a class for an expanded clone.

TRBV5-1	.	.	TRBJ1-1	CASSTTLGNTEAFF	TGCGCCAGCAGCACGACCCTAGGGAACACTGAAGCTTTCTTT
TRBV27	.	.	TRBJ1-2	CASSLYRDSGGYTF	TGTGCCAGCAGTTTATACAGGGATAGTGGCGGCTACACCTTC
TRBV27	TRBD2	.	TRBJ2-5	CASRAGETEGETQYF	TGTGCCAGCAGAGCGGGGGAGACAGAAGGGGAGACCCAGTACTTC
TRBV10-2	.	.	TRBJ1-1	CASSVRGKEGAFF	TGCGCCAGCAGTGTAAGGGGAAAGGAGGGAGCTTTCTTT
TRBV10-2	TRBD2	large	TRBJ2-1	CASSESGTGGGNEQFF	TGCGCCAGCAGTGAGTCTGGAACGGGGGGAGGGAATGAGCAGTTCTTC
TRBV25-1	.	large	TRBJ1-2	CASSEWLSGPPFTF	TGTGCCAGCAGTGAATGGCTATCCGGGCCCCCCTTCACCTTC
TRBV19	.	.	TRBJ1-1	CASSPRTWRAEAFF	TGTGCCAGTAGTCCCAGGACCTGGAGGGCTGAAGCTTTCTTT
TRBV4-1	.	once	TRBJ1-4	CASSQDVRGANEKLFF	TGCGCCAGCAGCCAAGATGTAAGGGGGGCTAATGAAAAACTGTTTTTT
TRBV2	TRBD1	.	TRBJ1-4	CASIKGQGAEKLFF	TGTGCCAGCATCAAAGGACAGGGAGCTGAAAAACTGTTTTTT
TRBV6-5	TRBD1	.	TRBJ1-5	CASGRTGAARPQHF	TGTGCCAGCGGTCGGACAGGGGCCGCCCGGCCCCAGCATTTT
TRBV19	TRBD2	.	TRBJ2-7	CASSISSTSFYEQYF	TGTGCCAGTAGTATTTCCTCGACTAGCTTTTACGAGCAGTACTTC
TRBV7-9	.	.	TRBJ2-3	CASSLGGFTDTQYF	TGTGCCAGCAGCTTAGGAGGTTTCACAGATACGCAGTATTTT
TRBV5-1	TRBD2	once	TRBJ2-3	CASSLAVAGGPGDTQYF	TGCGCCAGCAGCTTGGCAGTAGCGGGGGGCCCCGGAGATACGCAGTATTTT
TRBV5-1	.	.	TRBJ1-3	CASSLVGGSGNTIYF	TGCGCCAGCAGCTTGGTGGGGGGCTCTGGAAACACCATATATTTT
TRBV2	TRBD2	.	TRBJ2-1	CASSDGLAGEQFF	TGTGCCAGCAGTGACGGACTAGCGGGAGAACAGTTCTTC
TRBV5-6	.	.	TRBJ1-5	CASSLGQNSSPQPQHF	TGTGCCAGCAGCTTGGGGCAAAACTCAAGTCCCCAGCCCCAGCATTTT
TRBV30	.	.	TRBJ1-2	CAWTFGLGYGYTF	TGTGCCTGGACCTTCGGACTGGGGTATGGCTACACCTTC
TRBV4-3	TRBD1	.	TRBJ1-5	CASSQDGTGGRNQPQHF	TGCGCCAGCAGCCAAGACGGAACAGGGGGCCGCAATCAGCCCCAGCATTTT
TRBV29-1	.	few	TRBJ2-2	CSVPVDTGELFF	TGCAGCGTTCCAGTAGACACCGGGGAGCTGTTTTTT
TRBV7-9	.	.	TRBJ2-7	CASSLMQTGYEQYF	TGTGCCAGCAGCTTAATGCAGACGGGTTACGAGCAGTACTTC
TRBV6-5	.	few	TRBJ1-5	CASSYSIGTNQPQHF	TGTGCCAGCAGTTACTCGATAGGGACCAATCAGCCCCAGCATTTT
TRBV2	TRBD1	.	TRBJ2-7	CASSYRDRGRGEQYF	TGTGCCAGCAGTTACCGTGACAGGGGGCGCGGCGAGCAGTACTTC
TRBV5-1	TRBD2	.	TRBJ2-5	CASSGAGGAETQYF	TGCGCCAGCAGTGGAGCGGGGGGGGCAGAGACCCAGTACTTC
TRBV9	.	.	TRBJ2-7	CASSVEGQGYEQYF	TGTGCCAGCAGCGTAGAGGGTCAGGGCTACGAGCAGTACTTC
TRBV19	.	.	TRBJ2-7	CASSTSGNYYEQYF	TGTGCCAGTAGTACATCCGGGAATTACTACGAGCAGTACTTC
TRBV2	.	.	TRBJ2-7	CASNKGTLSSYEQYF	TGTGCCAGCAATAAGGGAACCCTTTCCTCCTACGAGCAGTACTTC
TRBV6-1	.	.	TRBJ1-3	CASSEMPYPGNTIYF	TGTGCCAGCAGTGAAATGCCTTACCCTGGGAACACCATATATTTT
TRBV2	.	.	TRBJ1-5	CASSVLGANQPQHF	TGTGCCAGCAGTGTCCTGGGGGCTAATCAGCCCCAGCATTTT
TRBV10-3	.	.	TRBJ2-7	CAISESDLHEQYF	TGTGCCATCAGTGAGTCCGATCTCCACGAGCAGTACTTC
TRBV7-3	.	.	TRBJ1-1	CASSPTGGTEAFF	TGTGCCAGCAGCCCCACGGGAGGGACTGAAGCTTTCTTT
TRBV6-5	.	.	TRBJ1-2	CASSYSQGNYGYTF	TGTGCCAGCAGTTACTCGCAAGGGAACTATGGCTACACCTTC
TRBV7-2	.	.	TRBJ2-7	CASSADRMKTYEQYF	TGTGCCAGCAGCGCCGACAGGATGAAAACCTACGAGCAGTACTTC
TRBV9	.	once	TRBJ1-4	CASSVVGLPNEKLFF	TGTGCCAGCAGCGTAGTGGGTTTACCTAATGAAAAACTGTTTTTT
TRBV4-1	TRBD2	.	TRBJ2-7	CASSQASGGPYEQYF	TGCGCCAGCAGCCAGGCTAGCGGGGGTCCCTACGAGCAGTACTTC
TRBV9	TRBD2	few	TRBJ2-3	CASSVSAGGSDTQYF	TGTGCCAGCAGCGTCTCCGCGGGGGGGTCGGATACGCAGTATTTT
TRBV4-2	.	.	TRBJ1-1	CASSPGGSPEAFF	TGTGCCAGCAGCCCCGGGGGCAGCCCTGAAGCTTTCTTT
TRBV19	TRBD1	medium-sized	TRBJ1-5	CASSIDPGDRVQPQHF	TGTGCCAGTAGTATAGATCCGGGGGACAGGGTTCAGCCCCAGCATTTT
TRBV2	.	.	TRBJ1-2	CASQGNHGYTF	TGTGCCAGCCAGGGTAACCATGGCTACACCTTC
TRBV7-2	.	.	TRBJ1-2	CASSPNRLYGYTF	TGTGCCAGCAGCCCAAACAGGCTATATGGCTACACCTTC
TRBV4-1	TRBD2	.	TRBJ2-5	CASSLGSGGASETQYF	TGCGCCAGCAGCCTTGGTAGCGGGGGGGCGTCTGAGACCCAGTACTTC
TRBV7-2	.	.	TRBJ1-1	CASSSWTLGDTEAFF	TGTGCCAGCAGCTCCTGGACCCTGGGGGACACTGAAGCTTTCTTT
TRBV30	TRBD1	once	TRBJ1-3	CAWSGRTGGGNTIYF	TGTGCCTGGAGTGGTCGGACAGGGGGTGGAAACACCATATATTTT
TRBV4-3	TRBD1	.	TRBJ2-7	CASSRGQGVVYEQYF	TGCGCCAGCAGCCGAGGACAGGGAGTCGTGTACGAGCAGTACTTC
TRBV6-6	.	.	TRBJ1-2	CASSYSGQTKGLYTF	TGTGCCAGCAGTTACTCCGGACAGACCAAGGGACTCTACACCTTC
TRBV9	.	.	TRBJ2-5	CASSVGGSQETQYF	TGTGCCAGCAGCGTGGGGGGTTCACAAGAGACCCAGTACTTC
TRBV7-3	.	.	TRBJ2-3	CASSLSTSDTQYF	TGTGCCAGCAGCCTATCGACTTCAGATACGCAGTATTTT
TRBV2	.	.	TRBJ1-1	CASRGTKAFF	TGTGCCAGCAGGGGGACTAAAGCTTTCTTT
TRBV6-1	TRBD1	.	TRBJ1-1	CASVGTGKAFF	TGTGCCAGTGTGGGGACAGGGAAAGCTTTCTTT
TRBV10-3	.	.	TRBJ1-1	CAISEMGVGNTEAFF	TGTGCCATCAGTGAGATGGGGGTGGGAAACACTGAAGCTTTCTTT
TRBV7-6	TRBD1	.	TRBJ1-5	CASSLQLRGLPQPQHF	TGTGCCAGCAGCCTACAATTAAGGGGGCTTCCCCAGCCCCAGCATTTT
TRBV5-1	.	.	TRBJ1-2	CASSLATREGGYTF	TGCGCCAGCAGCTTGGCCACGAGGGAGGGAGGCTACACCTTC
TRBV7-2	TRBD1	.	TRBJ1-2	CASSHGTGGLPYGYTF	TGTGCCAGCAGCCACGGGACAGGGGGCCTCCCCTATGGCTACACCTTC
TRBV7-9	.	.	TRBJ1-4	CASSQVRGLNEKLFF	TGTGCCAGCAGCCAAGTCCGGGGCCTGAATGAAAAACTGTTTTTT
TRBV2	.	.	TRBJ1-5	CASSPHPRDSNQPQHF	TGTGCCAGCAGTCCTCACCCTAGGGATAGCAATCAGCCCCAGCATTTT
TRBV6-5	.	.	TRBJ1-2	CASRETGLTF	TGTGCCAGCAGGGAGACAGGACTCACCTTC